This T cell receptor (beta chain) derives from a study of T-cell memory formation after mild COVID-19 (dated by TCRdb to about 2021). Study-level background: TCR sequence clusters from the two donors were largely donor specific. T-cell clones expanding and contracting after mild COVID-19 in two donors were tracked by longitudinal TCRalpha and TCRbeta repertoire sequencing. The cohort comprised two young, previously healthy adult volunteers, one female and one male. Beyond this particular receptor, the publication reports: Only a couple of mild cases were covered by the study, and larger cohorts that include severe cases with pre-infection samples were considered necessary. Contracting CD4+ clones turned up mainly in the CM and EM memory subsets, whereas EMRA was where CD8+ clones were enriched. Whether the second-wave clones peaking on day 37 were SARS-CoV-2 specific was not confirmed. Some responding clones were detected in pre-infection memory, suggesting pre-existing cross-reactive memory T cells joined the SARS-CoV-2 response. Balanced CD4/CD8 phenotypes were observed for clones contracting from day 15 to 85, whereas a bias towards CD4+ was observed for a second wave of clones expanding from day 15 to 37.

A word on this clonotype: Its antigen remains undetermined. Base qualities are not provided; no much larger clone lies one nucleotide away.

Sequenced using an Illumina NovaSeq 6000. TCRalpha and TCRbeta cDNA libraries were built by 5'RACE with constant-segment primers, adding sample barcodes and unique molecular identifiers. RNA was extracted from every sample with Trizol reagent. Libraries were amplified in two PCR steps, with a second sample barcode and Illumina TruSeq adapters added in the second step. Sequencing of the libraries was done on an Illumina NovaSeq, producing 2 x 150 bp paired-end reads. Concerning the study's data processing: With migec v1.2.7, reads were demultiplexed and then collapsed into UMI-guided consensus sequences. With mixcr v2.1.11, UMI consensuses were aligned to TRA and TRB V and J templates and assembled into clonotypes. Expanded or contracted clonotypes were those called significant by both edgeR and NoisET, with noise models trained on biological replicates. For edgeR calls, a false discovery rate-adjusted p below 0.01 and a log2 fold-change threshold of 1 were applied. As an exploratory analysis of dynamics, max-normalized trajectories of the 1000 most abundant clonotypes were examined by PCA with hierarchical clustering. Separately sequenced CD4+ and CD8+ repertoires were used to assign the CD4 or CD8 phenotype of responding clones. TCRdb's own reprocessing of the public reads used fastp at Q25 and MiXCR and kept productive beta chains. Identical CDR3 protein sequences are pooled into one entry, listed with their most common genes and DNA. The V and J calls come from TCRdb's annotation, not from the publication. Present in this sample are about 440,000 distinct CDR3 sequences, around 18% of which were seen just once. Clones ranked in the top ten supply about 8.1% of the sample.

The germline ends are 13 bases apart after V is trimmed by 4 bases and J by 0 bases. CDR1 and CDR2, looked up from the germline V gene, are KGHSH and LQKENI. From the cysteine up to the phenylalanine, the CDR3 has a length of 15 residues. The sequence is cut down to CDR3 DNA, 45 bases in frame from base 1. PBMCs were isolated by Ficoll-Paque density gradient centrifugation. This sequence was found in an adult woman who had mild COVID-19 (a few samples of this study predate the infection). The sample titles of this study are shuffled in the database, so cell type and time point are left out; the donor was told from shared clones. Recombination connected TRBV18 to TRBJ2-7; no confident D gene assignment can be made. Sequencing was done on a sample of PBMCs or a T cell subset sorted from them (not recorded which). The nucleotide sequence reads TGTGCCAGCTCACTCGTAGCTCTAAGCTCCTACGAGCAGTACTTC. Its translation reads: CASSLVALSSYEQYF. Joined to the reference TRBV18 and TRBJ2-7 proteins, this CDR3 gives the full variable domain: NAGVMQNPRHLVRRRGQEARLRCSPMKGHSHVYWYRQLPEEGLKFMVYLQKENIIDESGMPKERFSAEFPKEGPSILRIQQVVRGDSAAYFCASSLVALSSYEQYFGPGTRLTVT.